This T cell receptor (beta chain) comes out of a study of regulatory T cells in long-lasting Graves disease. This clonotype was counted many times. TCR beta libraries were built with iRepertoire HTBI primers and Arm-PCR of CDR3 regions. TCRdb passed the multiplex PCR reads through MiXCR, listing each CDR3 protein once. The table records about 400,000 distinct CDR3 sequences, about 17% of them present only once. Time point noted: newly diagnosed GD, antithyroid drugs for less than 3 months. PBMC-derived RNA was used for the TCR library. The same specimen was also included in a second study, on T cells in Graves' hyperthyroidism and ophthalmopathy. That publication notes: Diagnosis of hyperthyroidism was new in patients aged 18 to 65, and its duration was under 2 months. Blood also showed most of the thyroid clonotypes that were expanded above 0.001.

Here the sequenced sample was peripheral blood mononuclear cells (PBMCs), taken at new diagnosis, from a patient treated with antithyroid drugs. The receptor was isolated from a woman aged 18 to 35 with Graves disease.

CDR3 loop: CSVIAPPGLAGSSYEQYF. CDR3 coding DNA: TGCAGTGTTATCGCCCCTCCCGGACTAGCGGGGAGCTCCTACGAGCAGTACTTC. This sequence joins TRBV20-1 and TRBJ2-7, with TRBD2 matching 12 bases. Trimming removed 7 bases from V and 0 bases from J; junction bases left unmatched: 16. The CDR3 has 18 amino acids. In germline, CDR1 is DFQATT, CDR2 SNEGSKA (reference sequence).